The clone carrying this TCR beta chain was counted many times. Its antigen is not known. The data belong to a study of blood T cells in healthy people across ages. Study-wide results and caveats: Observed TCR beta diversity per million T cells went down as age went up. This fall followed a roughly linear course with age. No conclusive comparison of naive versus antigen-experienced cells was possible with unsorted PBMCs.

Trimming stripped 6 bases from V and 1 base from J, with 15 bases between. CDR3 size: 14 residues. In germline, CDR1 is DFQATT, CDR2 SNEGSKA (reference sequence). Through a sample-barcoded 5' primer and a J-beta primer mix, a second PCR was run for roughly 7 to 12 cycles. MiXCR, applied by TCRdb to the 5' RACE reads, yields one record per CDR3 protein. The sample has roughly 800,000 distinct CDR3 sequences, 55% to 70% seen once. It was 9.5 to 10 milliliters of peripheral blood that were drawn from each donor. V is TRBV20-1 and J is TRBJ1-2; possibly TRBD1 for D (6 bases). The receptor comes from a man aged 25 to 40 in good health. Sample: blood. The DNA for the CDR3 is TGCAGTGCCAGCGGGGGGGACATTAACTATGGCTACACCTTC. The encoded protein is CSASGGDINYGYTF.